This T cell receptor beta chain was found in a study of CD8 T cells in ankylosing spondylitis. V gave up 7 bases and J gave up 8 bases; unmatched junction bases: 17. Germline V gene sequence: CDR1 MNHNS, CDR2 SASEGT. The CDR3 totals 17 residues. This clonotype was picked up many times. Its antigen is not identified. Study conclusions and caveats: Reportedly, significant enrichment of disease-linked clones occurred in matched ankylosing spondylitis synovial fluid. Prior work had noted some motif variants in reactive arthritis blood and synovial fluid. A TCR beta motif of eight highly homologous variants appeared characteristic of ankylosing spondylitis blood. Disease-linked clones bore a CD8+ phenotype and were relatively rare in peripheral blood.

Quantitative 5'-RACE with molecular barcodes was used to make the TCR beta libraries. TCRdb independently ran MiXCR on the 5' RACE reads; one entry per CDR3 protein. This table holds hundreds of thousands of distinct CDR3 sequences, roughly a sixth found once. The sequenced sample was blood, either unsorted or a sorted T cell fraction (not recorded which). The J gene is TRBJ2-1, the V gene TRBV6-1; 10 bases align to TRBD2. This TCR was sampled from a male donor with ankylosing spondylitis. CDR3 DNA: TGTGCCAGCACCAGATGGGCTAGCGGGAGTACGGGTGATGAGCAGTTCTTC. It specifies CASTRWASGSTGDEQFF.